A selection of T cell receptor beta chains follows, all from one sample in a study of beta chain features in type 1 diabetes. Profiled with immunoSEQ multiplex PCR; TCRdb holds only in-frame clones, not every one. The top ten clones hold around 0.017% of a sample with roughly 260,000 clones, about 11% of them seen once. Input material: naive CD4+ T cells from blood. These receptor sequences come from a man aged 25-40 years with type 1 diabetes. The CDR3 runs from the conserved cysteine through the conserved F or W. The D gene is left open where the match is weak. Not all rows give a size; the values are once, few, many and, for expanded clones, a class.

d_gene	v_gene	len	j_gene	abundance	CDR3nt	CDR3aa
TRBD1	TRBV4-3	15	TRBJ1-1	.	TGCGCCAGCAGCCACCTGACAGGGGGAGGGACTGAAGCTTTCTTT	CASSHLTGGGTEAFF
TRBD1	TRBV7-2	16	TRBJ1-2	few	TGTGCCAGCAGCTTGATTGATAGAGGGACAGTCTATGGCTACACCTTC	CASSLIDRGTVYGYTF
TRBD1	TRBV4-2	17	TRBJ2-5	.	TGTGCCAGCAGCCAAGGAGTAGGGGGCGAGCCCCAAGAGACCCAGTACTTC	CASSQGVGGEPQETQYF
TRBD1	TRBV11-2	16	TRBJ1-6	.	TGTGCCAGCAGCAGAGCGGGTGGGACAGGGAATTCACCCCTCCACTTT	CASSRAGGTGNSPLHF
.	TRBV11-2	12	TRBJ2-3	.	TGTGCCAGCAGCTTCGACAGAGATACGCAGTATTTT	CASSFDRDTQYF
TRBD1	TRBV4-1	15	TRBJ2-1	.	TGCGCCAGCACCGCCTTCGGGACAGTTAACAATGAGCAGTTCTTC	CASTAFGTVNNEQFF
.	TRBV7-9	14	TRBJ2-3	few	TGTGCCAGCAGCACCCGGGGGGCAGCAGATACGCAGTATTTT	CASSTRGAADTQYF
.	TRBV7-2	14	TRBJ2-7	few	TGTGCCAGCAAAGGGGACTCATATTCCTACGAGCAGTACTTC	CASKGDSYSYEQYF
.	TRBV2	16	TRBJ2-4	.	TGTGCCAGCAGAGGACTAGAAGGACAGGCCAAAAACATTCAGTACTTC	CASRGLEGQAKNIQYF
.	TRBV7-9	12	TRBJ2-7	.	TGTGCCAGCAGCTTAGAGGGGATCGAGCAGTACTTC	CASSLEGIEQYF
.	TRBV9	13	TRBJ2-7	.	TGTGCCAGCAGCGTCAACCCAAGCGTCGAGCAGTACTTC	CASSVNPSVEQYF
TRBD1	TRBV5-4	15	TRBJ1-1	.	TGTGCCAGCAGCCTGGGGACAGGGCGAGACACTGAAGCTTTCTTT	CASSLGTGRDTEAFF
.	TRBV11-2	12	TRBJ1-6	.	TGTGCCAGCAGCCCAGAGGAATCACCCCTCCACTTT	CASSPEESPLHF
TRBD2	TRBV14	14	TRBJ2-2	.	TGTGCCAGCCGGACTAGCGGGAACACCGGGGAGCTGTTTTTT	CASRTSGNTGELFF
.	TRBV14	18	TRBJ1-2	.	TGTGCCAGCAGCCAAGATTTCCCCGACAGATCAGTCGCCGGAGGCTACACCTTC	CASSQDFPDRSVAGGYTF
.	TRBV28	14	TRBJ1-2	few	TGTGCCACCCTACTGTCTGGGCCGGCTGGTGGCTACACCTTC	CATLLSGPAGGYTF
TRBD1	TRBV28	16	TRBJ2-2	.	TGTGCCATCAGGACCGGGACAGGGGAAGTCCCCGGGGAGCTGTTTTTT	CAIRTGTGEVPGELFF
TRBD1	TRBV19	13	TRBJ2-4	.	TGTGCCAGTAAAGCAGGGGGCTCGAACATTCAGTACTTC	CASKAGGSNIQYF
.	TRBV4-1	12	TRBJ2-3	.	TGCGCCAGCAGCCAAGGGAGGGATACGCAGTATTTT	CASSQGRDTQYF
.	TRBV13	14	TRBJ1-1	few	TGTGCCAGCAGCTTAGGCCAGGGTGATACTGAAGCTTTCTTT	CASSLGQGDTEAFF
.	TRBV7-9	13	TRBJ1-6	.	TGTGCCAGCAGCCGGGGGTTGGATTCACCCCTCCACTTT	CASSRGLDSPLHF
TRBD2	TRBV11-2	15	TRBJ2-7	few	TGTGCCAGCAGCTTAGCCCCACTAGCGGCGGCCGAGCAGTACTTC	CASSLAPLAAAEQYF
TRBD1	TRBV16	14	TRBJ2-4	.	TGTGCCAGCAGCCACCGGGACAGGGGCGACATTCAGTACTTC	CASSHRDRGDIQYF
.	TRBV19	13	TRBJ2-1	.	TGTGCCAGTAGGGGGACTGGTTACAATGAGCAGTTCTTC	CASRGTGYNEQFF
TRBD1	TRBV19	13	TRBJ2-2	few	TGTGCCAGTGGACAGGGGAACACCGGGGAGCTGTTTTTT	CASGQGNTGELFF
.	TRBV4-1	16	TRBJ1-4	few	TGCGCCAGCAGCCAGAATTCTGCAGCAACTAATGAAAAACTGTTTTTT	CASSQNSAATNEKLFF
TRBD1	TRBV5-1	16	TRBJ2-5	.	TGCGCCAGCAGCCGCGTGGCAGGGGGCCGCTCCGAGACCCAGTACTTC	CASSRVAGGRSETQYF
TRBD2	TRBV30	15	TRBJ2-5	few	TGTGCCTGGAGTGACGAAGGGCGGGGGCAAGAGACCCAGTACTTC	CAWSDEGRGQETQYF
TRBD1	TRBV5-1	17	TRBJ1-1	.	TGCGCCAGCAGCTCGCGGACAGGGGGCGGCATGAACACTGAAGCTTTCTTT	CASSSRTGGGMNTEAFF
TRBD1	TRBV2	15	TRBJ2-5	few	TGTGCCAGCAGTGGAGAGGGGGCCTGGGAAGAGACCCAGTACTTC	CASSGEGAWEETQYF
.	TRBV13	15	TRBJ2-7	few	TGTGCCAGCAGCTACGACCGGGACAACTCCTACGAGCAGTACTTC	CASSYDRDNSYEQYF
.	TRBV6-6	16	TRBJ2-3	few	TGTGCCAGCAGTTACTTTGGACAGCCCTATCCAGATACGCAGTATTTT	CASSYFGQPYPDTQYF
.	TRBV7-3	14	TRBJ2-3	.	TGTGCCAGCAGCTCCGGGACTCTACAAGATACGCAGTATTTT	CASSSGTLQDTQYF
TRBD2	TRBV7-2	15	TRBJ2-1	.	TGTGCCAGCAGCTTACTAGCGGGGGGACCATATGAGCAGTTCTTC	CASSLLAGGPYEQFF
TRBD1	TRBV19	16	TRBJ2-2	few	TGTGCCAGTAGTTACAGGGACAGGGGGCATCCCGGGGAGCTGTTTTTT	CASSYRDRGHPGELFF
.	TRBV4-2	13	TRBJ2-1	few	TGTGCCAGCAGCCTGCTGCCGGAGAATGAGCAGTTCTTC	CASSLLPENEQFF
.	TRBV18	14	TRBJ1-5	.	TGTGCCAGCTCACCAGCGGGGAGCAATCAGCCCCAGCATTTT	CASSPAGSNQPQHF
.	TRBV6-5	14	TRBJ1-4	few	TGTGCCAGCAGTTATCGGGGTTTGAATGAAAAACTGTTTTTT	CASSYRGLNEKLFF
TRBD1	TRBV19	13	TRBJ2-1	.	TGTGCCAGTGGGGGACAGTCGTACAATGAGCAGTTCTTC	CASGGQSYNEQFF
.	TRBV5-1	14	TRBJ2-3	few	TGCGCCAGCAGCTTGGAGGCAGGTCCAGATACGCAGTATTTT	CASSLEAGPDTQYF
TRBD2	TRBV28	17	TRBJ2-7	.	TGTGCCAGCAGTGCGAAAATACGACTAGCGGGGCACTACGAGCAGTACTTC	CASSAKIRLAGHYEQYF
.	TRBV5-4	12	TRBJ1-4	few	TGTGCCAGCAGCGCGCTTAATGAAAAACTGTTTTTT	CASSALNEKLFF
TRBD1	TRBV29-1	15	TRBJ2-7	.	TGCAGCGTTGAAGACTTGGACAGGGGTTACAACGAGCAGTACTTC	CSVEDLDRGYNEQYF
.	TRBV6-5	14	TRBJ2-5	.	TGTGCCAGCAGTTACTCCTCCGCCCGGGGGACCCAGTACTTC	CASSYSSARGTQYF
TRBD1	TRBV19	13	TRBJ1-1	.	TGTGCCAGTATTCCGGACAGGGAAGCTGAAGCTTTCTTT	CASIPDREAEAFF
TRBD1	TRBV4-2	14	TRBJ1-6	.	TGTGCCAGCAGCCAGAACAGGGGGAATTCACCCCTCCACTTT	CASSQNRGNSPLHF
TRBD1	TRBV5-1	14	TRBJ1-5	.	TGCGCCAGCAGTCCCGGGACAGGGAAGGAGCCCCAGCATTTT	CASSPGTGKEPQHF
TRBD1	TRBV4-1	17	TRBJ1-5	few	TGCGCCAGCAGCCAAGATCCTAGCAGGGGGCTGGGTCAGCCCCAGCATTTT	CASSQDPSRGLGQPQHF
.	TRBV19	13	TRBJ1-5	few	TGTGCCAGTAGTATGACAGTCAATCAGCCCCAGCATTTT	CASSMTVNQPQHF
TRBD1	TRBV7-4	15	TRBJ1-5	.	TGTGCCAGCAACCTACACGGGACAGGGTATCAGCCCCAGCATTTT	CASNLHGTGYQPQHF
.	TRBV6-5	14	TRBJ2-2	.	TGTGCCAGCAGTAACCCTACTAGGGCCGGGGAGCTGTTTTTT	CASSNPTRAGELFF
TRBD1	TRBV5-1	16	TRBJ2-2	few	TGCGCCAGCAGCTTGATGCCGGGACAGGGGGCCGGGGAGCTGTTTTTT	CASSLMPGQGAGELFF